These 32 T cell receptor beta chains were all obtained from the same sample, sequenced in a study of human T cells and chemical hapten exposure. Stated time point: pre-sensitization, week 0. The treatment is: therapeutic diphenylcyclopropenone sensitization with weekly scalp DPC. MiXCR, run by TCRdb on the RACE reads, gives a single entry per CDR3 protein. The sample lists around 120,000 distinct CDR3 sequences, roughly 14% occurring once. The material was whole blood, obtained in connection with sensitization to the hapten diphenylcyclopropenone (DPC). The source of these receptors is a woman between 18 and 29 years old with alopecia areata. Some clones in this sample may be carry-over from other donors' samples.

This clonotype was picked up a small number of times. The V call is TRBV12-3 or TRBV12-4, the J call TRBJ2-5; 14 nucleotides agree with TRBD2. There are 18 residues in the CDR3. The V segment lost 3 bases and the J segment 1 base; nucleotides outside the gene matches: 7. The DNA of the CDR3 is TGTGCCAGCAGTTTTGGGACTAGCGGGGGCCCATTCCAAGAGACCCAGTACTTC. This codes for CASSFGTSGGPFQETQYF.

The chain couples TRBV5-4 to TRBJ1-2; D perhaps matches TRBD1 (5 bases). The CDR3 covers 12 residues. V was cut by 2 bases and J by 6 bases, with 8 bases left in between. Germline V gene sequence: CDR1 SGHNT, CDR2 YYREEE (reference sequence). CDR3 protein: CASSFSRDGYTF. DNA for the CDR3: TGTGCCAGCAGCTTCTCCAGGGATGGCTACACCTTC. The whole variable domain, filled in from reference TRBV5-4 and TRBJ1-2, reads ETGVTQSPTHLIKTRGQQVTLRCSSQSGHNTVSWYQQALGQGPQFIFQYYREEENGRGNFPPRFSGLQFPNYSSELNVNALELDDSALYLCASSFSRDGYTFGSGTRLTVV.

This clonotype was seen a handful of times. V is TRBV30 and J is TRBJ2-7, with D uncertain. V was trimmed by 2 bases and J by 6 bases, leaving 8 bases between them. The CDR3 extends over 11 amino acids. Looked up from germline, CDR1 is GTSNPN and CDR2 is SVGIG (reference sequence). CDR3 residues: CAWSYMGEQYF. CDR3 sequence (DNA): TGTGCCTGGAGTTACATGGGCGAGCAGTACTTC.

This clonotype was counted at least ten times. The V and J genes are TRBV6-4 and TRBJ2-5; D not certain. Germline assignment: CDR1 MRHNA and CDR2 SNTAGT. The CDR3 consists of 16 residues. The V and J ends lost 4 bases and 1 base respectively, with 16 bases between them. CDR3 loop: CASSAPTFAFQETQYF. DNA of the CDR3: TGTGCCAGCAGTGCACCGACTTTTGCTTTCCAAGAGACCCAGTACTTC.

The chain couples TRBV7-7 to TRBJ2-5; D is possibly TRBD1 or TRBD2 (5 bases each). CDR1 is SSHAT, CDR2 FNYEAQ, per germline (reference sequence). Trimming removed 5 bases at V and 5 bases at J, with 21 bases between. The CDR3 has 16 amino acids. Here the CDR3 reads CASSRNRDRRLETQYF. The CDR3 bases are TGTGCCAGCAGCCGGAACCGGGACCGGAGACTGGAGACCCAGTACTTC.

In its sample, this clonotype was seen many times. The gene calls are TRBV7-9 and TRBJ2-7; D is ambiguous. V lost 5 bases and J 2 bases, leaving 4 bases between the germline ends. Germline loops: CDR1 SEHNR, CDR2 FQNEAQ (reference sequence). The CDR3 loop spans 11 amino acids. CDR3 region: CASSRTYEQYF. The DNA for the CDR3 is TGTGCCAGCAGCCGAACCTACGAGCAGTACTTC.

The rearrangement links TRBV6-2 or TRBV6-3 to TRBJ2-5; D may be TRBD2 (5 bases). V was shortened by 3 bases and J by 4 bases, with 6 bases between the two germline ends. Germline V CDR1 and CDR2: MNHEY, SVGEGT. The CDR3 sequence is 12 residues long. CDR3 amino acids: CASSYEGETQYF. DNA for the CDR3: TGTGCCAGCAGTTATGAGGGAGAGACCCAGTACTTC.

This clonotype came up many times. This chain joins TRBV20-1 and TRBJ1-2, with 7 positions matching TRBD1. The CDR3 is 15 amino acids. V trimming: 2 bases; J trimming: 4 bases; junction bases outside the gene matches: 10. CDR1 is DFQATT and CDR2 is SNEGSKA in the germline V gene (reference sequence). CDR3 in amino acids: CSARLSTGALYGYTF. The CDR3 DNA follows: TGCAGTGCTAGACTCTCTACAGGGGCGCTCTATGGCTACACCTTC.

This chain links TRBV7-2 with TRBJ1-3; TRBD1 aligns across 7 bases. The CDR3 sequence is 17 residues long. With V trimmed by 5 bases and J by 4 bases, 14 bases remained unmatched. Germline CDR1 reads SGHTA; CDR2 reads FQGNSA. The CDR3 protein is CASSQQGTAAGGNTIYF. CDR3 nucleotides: TGTGCCAGCAGCCAACAGGGGACAGCCGCCGGAGGAAACACCATATATTTT.

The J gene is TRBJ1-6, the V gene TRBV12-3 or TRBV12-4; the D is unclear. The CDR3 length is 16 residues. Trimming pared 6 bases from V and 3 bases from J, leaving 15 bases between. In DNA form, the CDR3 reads TGTGCCAGCAGCCAGACCTTTAGCGACTATAATTCACCCCTCCACTTT. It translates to CASSQTFSDYNSPLHF.

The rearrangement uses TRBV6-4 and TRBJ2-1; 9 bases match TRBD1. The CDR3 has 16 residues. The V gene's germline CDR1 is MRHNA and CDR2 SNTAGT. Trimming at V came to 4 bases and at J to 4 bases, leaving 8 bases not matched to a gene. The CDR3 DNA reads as TGTGCCAGCAGTGCTGTAGGACAGGGGTCGTACAATGAGCAGTTCTTC. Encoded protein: CASSAVGQGSYNEQFF.

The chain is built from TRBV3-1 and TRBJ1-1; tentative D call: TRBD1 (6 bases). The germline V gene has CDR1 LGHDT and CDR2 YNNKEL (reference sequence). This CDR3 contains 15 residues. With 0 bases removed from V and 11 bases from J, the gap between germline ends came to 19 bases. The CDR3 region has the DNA TGTGCCAGCAGCCAAGAGAATTGGCCACAGGGAACCGCTTTCTTT. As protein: CASSQENWPQGTAFF.

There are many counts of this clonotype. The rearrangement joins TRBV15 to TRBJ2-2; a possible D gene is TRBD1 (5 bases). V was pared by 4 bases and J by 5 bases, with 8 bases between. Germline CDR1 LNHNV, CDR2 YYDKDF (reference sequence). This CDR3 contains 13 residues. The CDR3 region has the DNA TGTGCCACCAGCAAAAAGGGGACCGGGGAGCTGTTTTTT. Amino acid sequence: CATSKKGTGELFF.

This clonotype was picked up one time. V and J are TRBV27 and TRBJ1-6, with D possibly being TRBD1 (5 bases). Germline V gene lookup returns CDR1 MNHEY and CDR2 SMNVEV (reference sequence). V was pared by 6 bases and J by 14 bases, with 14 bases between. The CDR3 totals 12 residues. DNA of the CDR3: TGTGCCAGCAGGTCCGGGACTGAGGCCCTCCACTTT. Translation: CASRSGTEALHF.

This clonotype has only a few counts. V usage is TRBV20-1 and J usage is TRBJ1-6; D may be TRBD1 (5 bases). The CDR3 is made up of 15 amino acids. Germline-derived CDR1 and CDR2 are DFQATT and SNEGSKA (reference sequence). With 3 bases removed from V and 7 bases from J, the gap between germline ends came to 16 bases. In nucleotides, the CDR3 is TGCAGTGCTAGTCTAGGAGCTGGGGCAAATTCACCCCTCCACTTT. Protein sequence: CSASLGAGANSPLHF.

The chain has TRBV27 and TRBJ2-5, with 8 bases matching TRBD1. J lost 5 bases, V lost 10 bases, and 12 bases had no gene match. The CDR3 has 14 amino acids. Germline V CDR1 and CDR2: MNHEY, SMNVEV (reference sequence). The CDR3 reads CATRYTDRAETQYF. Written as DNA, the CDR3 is TGTGCCACCAGGTACACGGACAGGGCGGAGACCCAGTACTTC.

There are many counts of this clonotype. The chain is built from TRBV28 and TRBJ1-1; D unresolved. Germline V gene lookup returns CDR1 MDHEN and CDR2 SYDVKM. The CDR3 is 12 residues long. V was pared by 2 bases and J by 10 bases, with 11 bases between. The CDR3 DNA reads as TGTGCCAGCAGTTTAGGCCCTGAAGTAGCTTTCTTT. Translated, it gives CASSLGPEVAFF. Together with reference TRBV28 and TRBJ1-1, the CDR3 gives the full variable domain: DVKVTQSSRYLVKRTGEKVFLECVQDMDHENMFWYRQDPGLGLRLIYFSYDVKMKEKGDIPEGYSVSREKKERFSLILESASTNQTSMYLCASSLGPEVAFFGQGTRLTVV.

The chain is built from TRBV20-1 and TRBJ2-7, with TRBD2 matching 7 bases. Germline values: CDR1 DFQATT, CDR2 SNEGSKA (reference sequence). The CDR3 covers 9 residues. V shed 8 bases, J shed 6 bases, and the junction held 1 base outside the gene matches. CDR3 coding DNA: TGCAGTACGGGGGGCGAGCAGTACTTC. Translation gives CSTGGEQYF.

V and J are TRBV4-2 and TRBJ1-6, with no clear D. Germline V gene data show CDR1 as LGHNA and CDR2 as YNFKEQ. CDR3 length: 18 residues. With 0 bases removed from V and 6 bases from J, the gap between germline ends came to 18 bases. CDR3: CASSQDPDLHRRNSPLHF. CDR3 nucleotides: TGTGCCAGCAGCCAAGATCCGGATCTGCACCGTCGTAATTCACCCCTCCACTTT.

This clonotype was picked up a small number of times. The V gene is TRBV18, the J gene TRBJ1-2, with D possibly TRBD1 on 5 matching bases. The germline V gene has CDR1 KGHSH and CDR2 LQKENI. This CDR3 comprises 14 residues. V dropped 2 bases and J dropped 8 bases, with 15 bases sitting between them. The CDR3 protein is CASSPTPGAGGYTF. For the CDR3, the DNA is TGTGCCAGCTCACCAACCCCCGGGGCAGGAGGCTACACCTTC.

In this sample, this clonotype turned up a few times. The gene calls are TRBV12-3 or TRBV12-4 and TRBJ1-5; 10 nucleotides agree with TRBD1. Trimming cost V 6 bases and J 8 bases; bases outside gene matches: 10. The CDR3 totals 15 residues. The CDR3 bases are TGTGCCAGCAGCCGGGGACAGGGGCGGCGGGAGCCCCAGCATTTT. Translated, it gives CASSRGQGRREPQHF.

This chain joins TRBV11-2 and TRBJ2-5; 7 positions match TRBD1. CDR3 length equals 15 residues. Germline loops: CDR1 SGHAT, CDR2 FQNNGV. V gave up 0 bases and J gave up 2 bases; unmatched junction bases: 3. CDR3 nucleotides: TGTGCCAGCAGCTTAGAGGGGACAGAACAAGAGACCCAGTACTTC. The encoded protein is CASSLEGTEQETQYF.

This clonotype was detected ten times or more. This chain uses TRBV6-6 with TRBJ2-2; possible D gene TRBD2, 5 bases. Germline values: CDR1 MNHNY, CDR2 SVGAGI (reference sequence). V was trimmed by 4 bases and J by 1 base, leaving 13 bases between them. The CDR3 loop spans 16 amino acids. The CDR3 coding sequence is TGTGCCAGCAGTTCCACTAGAAAAGTGAACACCGGGGAGCTGTTTTTT. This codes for CASSSTRKVNTGELFF.

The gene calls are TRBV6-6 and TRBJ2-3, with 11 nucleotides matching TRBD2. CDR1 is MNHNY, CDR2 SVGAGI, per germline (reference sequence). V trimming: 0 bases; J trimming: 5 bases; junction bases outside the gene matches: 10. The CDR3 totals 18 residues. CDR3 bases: TGTGCCAGCAGTTACTCGAGCCGACTAGCGGGGATGGGAGATACGCAGTATTTT. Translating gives CASSYSSRLAGMGDTQYF.

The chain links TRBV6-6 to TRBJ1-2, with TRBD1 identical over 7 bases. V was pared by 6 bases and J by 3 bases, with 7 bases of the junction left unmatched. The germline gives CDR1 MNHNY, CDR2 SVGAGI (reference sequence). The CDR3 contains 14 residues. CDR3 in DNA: TGTGCCAGCAGACCCGACAGGGCCCACTATGGCTACACCTTC. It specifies CASRPDRAHYGYTF.

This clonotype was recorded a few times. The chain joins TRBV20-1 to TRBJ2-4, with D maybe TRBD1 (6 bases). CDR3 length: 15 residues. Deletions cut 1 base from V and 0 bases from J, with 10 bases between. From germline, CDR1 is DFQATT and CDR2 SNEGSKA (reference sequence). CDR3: CSARGTAEAKNIQYF. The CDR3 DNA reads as TGCAGTGCTAGAGGGACAGCAGAAGCCAAAAACATTCAGTACTTC.

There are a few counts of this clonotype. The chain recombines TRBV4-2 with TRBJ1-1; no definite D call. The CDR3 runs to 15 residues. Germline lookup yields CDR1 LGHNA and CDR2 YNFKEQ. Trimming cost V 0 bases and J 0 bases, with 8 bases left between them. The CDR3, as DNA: TGTGCCAGCAGCCAAGAGGCTCGGCTGAACACTGAAGCTTTCTTT. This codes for CASSQEARLNTEAFF.

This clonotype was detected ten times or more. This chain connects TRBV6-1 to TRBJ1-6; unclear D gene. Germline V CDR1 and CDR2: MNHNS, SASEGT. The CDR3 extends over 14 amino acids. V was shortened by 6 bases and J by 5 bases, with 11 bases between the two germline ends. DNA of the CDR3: TGTGCCAGCAGCTCGCGGACCGATAATTCACCCCTCCACTTT. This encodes CASSSRTDNSPLHF.

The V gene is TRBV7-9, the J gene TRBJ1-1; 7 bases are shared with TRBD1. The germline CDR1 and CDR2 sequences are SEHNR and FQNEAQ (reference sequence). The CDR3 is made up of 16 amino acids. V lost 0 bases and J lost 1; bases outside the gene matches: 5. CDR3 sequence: CASSLAVGQSNTEAFF. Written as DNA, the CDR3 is TGTGCCAGCAGCTTAGCGGTGGGACAGTCGAACACTGAAGCTTTCTTT. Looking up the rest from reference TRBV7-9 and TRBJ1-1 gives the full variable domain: DTGVSQNPRHKITKRGQNVTFRCDPISEHNRLYWYRQTLGQGPEFLTYFQNEAQLEKSRLLSDRFSAERPKGSFSTLEIQRTEQGDSAMYLCASSLAVGQSNTEAFFGQGTRLTVV.

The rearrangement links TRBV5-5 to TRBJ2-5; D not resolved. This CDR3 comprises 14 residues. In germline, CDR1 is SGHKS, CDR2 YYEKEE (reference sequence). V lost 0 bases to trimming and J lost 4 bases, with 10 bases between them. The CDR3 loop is CASSLEQFLETQYF. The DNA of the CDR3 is TGTGCCAGCAGCTTGGAACAGTTCTTAGAGACCCAGTACTTC.

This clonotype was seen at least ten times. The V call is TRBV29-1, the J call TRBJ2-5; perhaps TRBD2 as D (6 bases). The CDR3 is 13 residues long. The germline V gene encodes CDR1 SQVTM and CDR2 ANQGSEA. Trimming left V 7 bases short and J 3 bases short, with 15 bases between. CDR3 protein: CSAQTAGKETQYF. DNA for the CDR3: TGCAGCGCCCAGACGGCGGGGAAAGAGACCCAGTACTTC.

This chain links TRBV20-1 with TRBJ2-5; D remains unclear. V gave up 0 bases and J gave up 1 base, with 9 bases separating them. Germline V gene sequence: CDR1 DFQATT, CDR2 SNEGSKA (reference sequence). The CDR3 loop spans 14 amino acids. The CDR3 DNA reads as TGCAGTGCTAGAGATCGGAGAGGCCAAGAGACCCAGTACTTC. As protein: CSARDRRGQETQYF.